Listed below are T cell receptor beta chains from one sample, sequenced in a study of OX40 agonist ivuxolimab in advanced cancers. Repertoires were generated with immunoSEQ multiplex PCR, while TCRdb's copy carries only in-frame clones and drops some. The profile shows tens of thousands of clones, 84% of them singletons. Sequencing used CD4+ or CD8+ T cells sorted from blood, obtained in a trial of the OX40 agonist ivuxolimab. All receptors come from an adult with an advanced solid tumor such as melanoma, head and neck, liver or kidney cancer. CDR3s include the opening cysteine and the closing phenylalanine or tryptophan. Each record gives: D gene, J gene, V gene, clone size, CDR3 DNA, CDR3 protein. The D gene is left open where the match is weak. Clone size is stated in some rows and not others, as once, few, many or a class when expanded.

D: TRBD1; J: TRBJ2-3; V: TRBV2; size: -; DNA: TGTGCCAGCAGTGCGGGCAGGGGGTCTACTAGCACAGATACGCAGTATTTT; CDR3: CASSAGRGSTSTDTQYF
D: -; J: TRBJ2-1; V: TRBV5-4; size: -; DNA: TGTGCCAGCAGCTTGGATGGGGTTCATGAGCAGTTCTTC; CDR3: CASSLDGVHEQFF
D: TRBD2; J: TRBJ2-6; V: TRBV30; size: -; DNA: TGTGCCTGGGGGGAGGGTGTTGGGGCCAACGTCCTGACTTTC; CDR3: CAWGEGVGANVLTF
D: -; J: TRBJ1-1; V: TRBV5-6; size: -; DNA: TGTGCCAGCAGCTCCTTGTCATCTTATACTCAAGCTTTCTTT; CDR3: CASSSLSSYTQAFF
D: -; J: TRBJ2-3; V: TRBV6-1; size: -; DNA: TGTGCCAGCAGTGACCGGGTCTATAGCACAGATACGCAGTATTTT; CDR3: CASSDRVYSTDTQYF
D: -; J: TRBJ1-5; V: TRBV6-5; size: few; DNA: TGTGCCAGCAGTTACGGGATTAGCAATCAGCCCCAGCATTTT; CDR3: CASSYGISNQPQHF
D: -; J: TRBJ2-5; V: TRBV28; size: -; DNA: TGTGCCAGCAGTTTATTTGGTATTCAAGAGACCCAGTACTTC; CDR3: CASSLFGIQETQYF
D: TRBD2; J: TRBJ2-7; V: TRBV5-5; size: -; DNA: TGTGCCAGCAGCCCAGGACCCAGCGGGACTGACTACGAGCAGTACTTC; CDR3: CASSPGPSGTDYEQYF
D: -; J: TRBJ1-1; V: TRBV20-1; size: -; DNA: TGCAGTGCTCCAGGGTTACCTGAAGCTTTCTTT; CDR3: CSAPGLPEAFF
D: TRBD2; J: TRBJ2-3; V: TRBV4-3; size: -; DNA: TGCGCCAGCAGATCCGGGACTAGCGATGGCCTTGGGGCAGATACGCAGTATTTT; CDR3: CASRSGTSDGLGADTQYF
D: -; J: TRBJ1-2; V: TRBV9; size: -; DNA: TGTGCCAGCAGCACAGGGACGGTCAACTATGGCTACACCTTC; CDR3: CASSTGTVNYGYTF
D: -; J: TRBJ2-7; V: TRBV27; size: -; DNA: TGTGCCAGCAGTTCCCCAGGGGACCACTACGAGCAGTACTTC; CDR3: CASSSPGDHYEQYF
D: TRBD1; J: TRBJ1-1; V: TRBV19; size: -; DNA: TGTGCCAGTAGACCGACAGGGGGCGCGAACACTGAAGCTTTCTTT; CDR3: CASRPTGGANTEAFF
D: TRBD2; J: TRBJ2-1; V: TRBV7-6; size: few; DNA: TGTGCCAGCAGCTTAGTTGCGGGGGGGCAGGGCAATGAGCAGTTCTTC; CDR3: CASSLVAGGQGNEQFF
D: TRBD1; J: TRBJ2-7; V: TRBV5-4; size: many; DNA: TGTGCCAGCAGCCCGGGACAGAACTACGAGCAGTACTTC; CDR3: CASSPGQNYEQYF
D: TRBD1; J: TRBJ2-7; V: TRBV9; size: -; DNA: TGTGCCAGCAGCGGTTCCGGGACAGCCTACGAGCAGTACTTC; CDR3: CASSGSGTAYEQYF
D: -; J: TRBJ1-1; V: TRBV29-1; size: few; DNA: TGCAGCGTTGGAATACAGAACACTGAAGCTTTCTTT; CDR3: CSVGIQNTEAFF
D: TRBD2; J: TRBJ2-7; V: TRBV10-3; size: -; DNA: TGTGCCATCAGTGAGTCTCGGGGGGACGAGCAGTACTTC; CDR3: CAISESRGDEQYF
D: TRBD1; J: TRBJ1-1; V: TRBV10-2; size: -; DNA: TGCGCCAGCAGTGAGGGACAGGCTGAAGCTTTCTTT; CDR3: CASSEGQAEAFF
D: TRBD1; J: TRBJ2-7; V: TRBV5-5; size: -; DNA: TGTGCCAGCAGCTTCGAGACAGGGGGGTTCTACGAGCAGTACTTC; CDR3: CASSFETGGFYEQYF
D: TRBD1; J: TRBJ2-7; V: TRBV19; size: -; DNA: TGTGCCAGTAGTATCGTGACAGGGGACGAGCAGTACTTC; CDR3: CASSIVTGDEQYF
D: TRBD1; J: TRBJ1-5; V: TRBV6-5; size: -; DNA: TGTGCCAGCAGCCTTACGGCACAGGGGAATCAGCCCCAGCATTTT; CDR3: CASSLTAQGNQPQHF
D: TRBD1; J: TRBJ1-2; V: TRBV30; size: medium-sized; DNA: TGTGCCTGGAGTGCCGGGACAGGGCACTATGGCTACACCTTC; CDR3: CAWSAGTGHYGYTF
D: -; J: TRBJ1-3; V: TRBV13; size: few; DNA: TGTGCCAGCAGCTTAGAAGGGAGTTCGGGAAACACCATATATTTT; CDR3: CASSLEGSSGNTIYF
D: -; J: TRBJ1-1; V: TRBV7-9; size: few; DNA: TGTGCCAGCAGCCGCCGGGACTTAGGAGGGCGAAAAAACACTGAAGCTTTCTTT; CDR3: CASSRRDLGGRKNTEAFF
D: -; J: TRBJ2-7; V: TRBV28; size: -; DNA: TGTGCCAGCAGTCCCTCCACGGGGCGCTACGAGCAGTACTTC; CDR3: CASSPSTGRYEQYF
D: -; J: TRBJ2-7; V: TRBV11-2; size: few; DNA: TGTGCCAGCAGCTTGCGGGCGGTCTCCTACGAGCAGTACTTC; CDR3: CASSLRAVSYEQYF
D: -; J: TRBJ2-1; V: TRBV7-9; size: -; DNA: TGTGCCAGCAGCTTCGGGGCCGGGAGCTTACCCTACAATGAGCAGTTCTTC; CDR3: CASSFGAGSLPYNEQFF
D: TRBD1; J: TRBJ2-1; V: TRBV6-1; size: -; DNA: TGTGCCAGCACCCCCGGGACAGGGGATGAGCAGTTCTTC; CDR3: CASTPGTGDEQFF
D: -; J: TRBJ1-2; V: TRBV19; size: -; DNA: TGTGCCAGTAACGGGTACTATGGCTACACCTTC; CDR3: CASNGYYGYTF
D: -; J: TRBJ2-7; V: TRBV9; size: -; DNA: TGTGCCAGCAGCGTAGGAGGTTCAAGCTACGAGCAGTACTTC; CDR3: CASSVGGSSYEQYF
D: TRBD1; J: TRBJ1-6; V: TRBV19; size: -; DNA: TGTGCCAGTCATCCCGGGGGGCAGGGGGGATCTTCACCCCTCCACTTT; CDR3: CASHPGGQGGSSPLHF
D: TRBD1; J: TRBJ1-3; V: TRBV10-3; size: -; DNA: TGTGCCACCGGGACAGGGGGCTGGGACACCATATATTTT; CDR3: CATGTGGWDTIYF
D: -; J: TRBJ1-1; V: TRBV7-6; size: -; DNA: TGTGCCAGCAGCTTAGAATGGGGGGGTTACACTGAAGCTTTCTTT; CDR3: CASSLEWGGYTEAFF
D: -; J: TRBJ1-2; V: TRBV29-1; size: once; DNA: TGCAGCGTTGAAGAGGCCAGCAACCTCTATGGCTACACCTTC; CDR3: CSVEEASNLYGYTF
D: TRBD1; J: TRBJ1-4; V: TRBV7-9; size: -; DNA: TGTGCCAGCAGATATACAGGGGATAATGAAAAACTGTTTTTT; CDR3: CASRYTGDNEKLFF
D: -; J: TRBJ2-7; V: TRBV29-1; size: -; DNA: TGCAGCGTCAGGGGCTCGGACTACGAGCAGTACTTC; CDR3: CSVRGSDYEQYF
D: TRBD2; J: TRBJ2-1; V: TRBV19; size: -; DNA: TGTGCCAGTAGGTCACTAGCGGGGAACAATGAGCAGTTCTTC; CDR3: CASRSLAGNNEQFF
D: -; J: TRBJ2-7; V: TRBV7-8; size: few; DNA: TGTGCCAGCAGCCCCTACCCAGGATTCGACGAGCAGTACTTC; CDR3: CASSPYPGFDEQYF
D: TRBD1; J: TRBJ1-4; V: TRBV19; size: -; DNA: TGTGCCAGTAGCGGAAACCCAGACAGGGCCCGTGCAAATGAAAAACTGTTTTTT; CDR3: CASSGNPDRARANEKLFF